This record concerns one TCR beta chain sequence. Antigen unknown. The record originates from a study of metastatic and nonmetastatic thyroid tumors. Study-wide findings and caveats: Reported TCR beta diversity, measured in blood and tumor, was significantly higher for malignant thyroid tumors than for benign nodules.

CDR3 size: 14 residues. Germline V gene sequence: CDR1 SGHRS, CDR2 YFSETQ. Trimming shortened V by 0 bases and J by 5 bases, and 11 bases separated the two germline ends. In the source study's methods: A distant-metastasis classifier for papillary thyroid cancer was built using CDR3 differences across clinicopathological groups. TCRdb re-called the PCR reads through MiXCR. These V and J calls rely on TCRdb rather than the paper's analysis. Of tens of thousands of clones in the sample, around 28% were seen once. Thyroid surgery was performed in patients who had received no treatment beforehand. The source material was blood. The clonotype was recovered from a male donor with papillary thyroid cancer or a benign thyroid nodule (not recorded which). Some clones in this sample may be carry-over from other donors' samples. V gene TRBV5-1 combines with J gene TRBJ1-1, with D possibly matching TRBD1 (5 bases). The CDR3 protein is CASSLERGRTEAFF. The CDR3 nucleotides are TGCGCCAGCAGCTTGGAAAGGGGTAGGACTGAAGCTTTCTTT.